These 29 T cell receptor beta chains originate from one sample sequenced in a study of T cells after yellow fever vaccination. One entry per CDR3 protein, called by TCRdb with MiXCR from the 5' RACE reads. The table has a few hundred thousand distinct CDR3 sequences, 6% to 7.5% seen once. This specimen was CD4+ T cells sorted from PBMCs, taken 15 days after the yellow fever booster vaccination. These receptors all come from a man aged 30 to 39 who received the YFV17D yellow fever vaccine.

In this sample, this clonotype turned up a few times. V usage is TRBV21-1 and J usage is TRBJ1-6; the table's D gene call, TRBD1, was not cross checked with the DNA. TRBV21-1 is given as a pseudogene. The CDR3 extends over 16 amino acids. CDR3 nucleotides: TGTGCCAGCAGCACTCTCTGGGACAGGGTACGGTCACCCCTCCACTTT. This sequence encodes CASSTLWDRVRSPLHF.

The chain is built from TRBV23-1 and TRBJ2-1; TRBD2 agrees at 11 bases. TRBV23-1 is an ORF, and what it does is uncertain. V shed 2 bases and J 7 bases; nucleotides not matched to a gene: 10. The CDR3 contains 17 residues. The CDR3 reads CASSQDSGTSGCNEQFF. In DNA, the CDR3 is TGCGCCAGCAGTCAAGACTCCGGGACTAGCGGATGTAATGAGCAGTTCTTC.

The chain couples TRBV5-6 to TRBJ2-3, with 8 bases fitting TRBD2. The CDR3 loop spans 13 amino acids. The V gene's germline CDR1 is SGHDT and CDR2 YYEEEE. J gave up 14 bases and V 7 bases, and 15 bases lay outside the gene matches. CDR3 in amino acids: CASRSGNLSRRYF. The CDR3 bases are TGTGCCAGCCGTAGCGGGAATTTGAGTCGTAGGTATTTT.

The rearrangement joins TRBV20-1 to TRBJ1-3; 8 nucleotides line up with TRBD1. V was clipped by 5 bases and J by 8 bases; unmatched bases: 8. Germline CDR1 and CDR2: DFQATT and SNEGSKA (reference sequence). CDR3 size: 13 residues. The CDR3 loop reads CSAYRGSGDTIYF. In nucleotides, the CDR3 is TGCAGTGCTTACAGGGGGTCGGGAGACACCATATATTTT.

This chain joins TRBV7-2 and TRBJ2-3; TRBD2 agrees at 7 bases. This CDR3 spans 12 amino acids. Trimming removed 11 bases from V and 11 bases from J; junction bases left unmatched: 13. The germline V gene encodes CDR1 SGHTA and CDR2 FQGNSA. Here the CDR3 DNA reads TGTGCCTGGCAAACCCCCCCGGGGGGGCAGTATTTT. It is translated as CAWQTPPGGQYF.

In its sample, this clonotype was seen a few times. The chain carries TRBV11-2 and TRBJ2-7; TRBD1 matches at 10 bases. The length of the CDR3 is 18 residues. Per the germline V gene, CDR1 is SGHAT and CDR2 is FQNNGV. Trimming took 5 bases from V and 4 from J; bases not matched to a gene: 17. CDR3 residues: CASSPDRGQIPRGYEQYF. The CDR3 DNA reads TGTGCCAGCAGCCCCGACAGGGGGCAAATTCCCCGTGGATACGAGCAGTACTTC.

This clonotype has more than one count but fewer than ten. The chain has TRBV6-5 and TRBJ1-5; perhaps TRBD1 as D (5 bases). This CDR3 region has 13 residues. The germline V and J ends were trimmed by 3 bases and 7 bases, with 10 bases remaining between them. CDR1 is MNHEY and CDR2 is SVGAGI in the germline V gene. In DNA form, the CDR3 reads TGTGCCAGCAGTTATCGCAGGGACCAGCCCCAGCATTTT. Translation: CASSYRRDQPQHF.

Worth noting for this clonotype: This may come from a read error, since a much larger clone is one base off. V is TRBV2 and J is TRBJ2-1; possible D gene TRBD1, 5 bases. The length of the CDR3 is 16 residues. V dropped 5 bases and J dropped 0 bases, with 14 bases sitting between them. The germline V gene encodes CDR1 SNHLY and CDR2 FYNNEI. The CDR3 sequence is CASSRTTESSYNEQFF. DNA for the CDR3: TGTGCCAGCAGTCGGACGACAGAGAGCTCCTACAATGAGCAGTTCTTC.

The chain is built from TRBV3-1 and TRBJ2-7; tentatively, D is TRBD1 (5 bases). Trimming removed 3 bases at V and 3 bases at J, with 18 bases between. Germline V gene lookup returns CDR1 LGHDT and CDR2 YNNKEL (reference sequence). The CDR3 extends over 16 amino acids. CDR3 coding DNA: TGTGCCAGCAGCCATCTCCAGGTGTCAGGGTTCTACGAGCAGTACTTC. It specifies CASSHLQVSGFYEQYF.

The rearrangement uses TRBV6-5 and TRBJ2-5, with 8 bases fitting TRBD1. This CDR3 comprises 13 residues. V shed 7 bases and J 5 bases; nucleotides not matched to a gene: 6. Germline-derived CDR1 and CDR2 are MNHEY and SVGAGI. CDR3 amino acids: CASTDRASETQYF. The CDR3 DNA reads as TGTGCCAGCACGGACAGGGCATCCGAGACCCAGTACTTC.

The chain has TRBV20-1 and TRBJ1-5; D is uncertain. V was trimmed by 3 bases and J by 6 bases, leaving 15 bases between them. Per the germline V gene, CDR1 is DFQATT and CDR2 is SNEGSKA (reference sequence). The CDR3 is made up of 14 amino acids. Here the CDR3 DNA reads TGCAGTGCTAGTCCAGCCGGACTGGCTCAGCCCCAGCATTTT. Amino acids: CSASPAGLAQPQHF.

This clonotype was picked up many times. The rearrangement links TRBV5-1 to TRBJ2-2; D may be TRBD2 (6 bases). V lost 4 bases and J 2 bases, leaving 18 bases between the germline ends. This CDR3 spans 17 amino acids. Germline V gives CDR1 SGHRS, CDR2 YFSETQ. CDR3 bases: TGCGCCAGCAGCGCCCCTCTCGGGGGAAAAAACACCGGGGAGCTGTTTTTT. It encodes CASSAPLGGKNTGELFF.

This CDR3 reads CAWSVVTGMASPLHF. CDR3 nucleotides: TGTGCCTGGAGTGTAGTTACAGGCATGGCTTCACCCCTCCACTTT. The rearrangement links TRBV30 to TRBJ1-6; TRBD1 might be the D (5 bases). The germline V gene has CDR1 GTSNPN and CDR2 SVGIG (reference sequence). The CDR3 spans 15 residues. Trimming shortened V by 0 bases and J by 9 bases, and 15 bases separated the two germline ends.

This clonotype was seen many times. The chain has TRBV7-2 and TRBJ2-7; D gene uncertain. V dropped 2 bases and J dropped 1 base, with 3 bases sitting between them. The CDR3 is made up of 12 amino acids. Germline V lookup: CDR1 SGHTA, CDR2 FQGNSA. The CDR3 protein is CASSLISYEQYF. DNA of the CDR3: TGTGCCAGCAGCTTAATATCCTACGAGCAGTACTTC. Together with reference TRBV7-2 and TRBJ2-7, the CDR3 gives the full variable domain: GAGVSQSPSNKVTEKGKDVELRCDPISGHTALYWYRQSLGQGLEFLIYFQGNSAPDKSGLPSDRFSAERTGGSVSTLTIQRTQQEDSAVYLCASSLISYEQYFGPGTRLTVT.

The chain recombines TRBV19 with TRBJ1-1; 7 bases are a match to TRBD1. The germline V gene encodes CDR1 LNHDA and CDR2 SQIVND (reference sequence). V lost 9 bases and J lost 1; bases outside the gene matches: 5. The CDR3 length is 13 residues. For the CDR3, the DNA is TGTGCCAGCACCCGACAGGGGAACACTGAAGCTTTCTTT. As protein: CASTRQGNTEAFF.

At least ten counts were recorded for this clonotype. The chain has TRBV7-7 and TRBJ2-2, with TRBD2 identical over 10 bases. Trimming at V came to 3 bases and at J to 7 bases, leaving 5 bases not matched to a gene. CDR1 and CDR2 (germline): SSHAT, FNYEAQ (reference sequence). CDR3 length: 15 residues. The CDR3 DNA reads TGTGCCAGCAGCTTCAAAGCTAGCGGGGGCGGGGAGCTGTTTTTT. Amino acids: CASSFKASGGGELFF.

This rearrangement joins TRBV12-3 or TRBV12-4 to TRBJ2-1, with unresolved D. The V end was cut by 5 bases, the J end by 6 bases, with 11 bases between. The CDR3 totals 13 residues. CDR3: CASSISASNEQFF. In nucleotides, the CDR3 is TGTGCCAGCAGTATCTCAGCGAGCAATGAGCAGTTCTTC.

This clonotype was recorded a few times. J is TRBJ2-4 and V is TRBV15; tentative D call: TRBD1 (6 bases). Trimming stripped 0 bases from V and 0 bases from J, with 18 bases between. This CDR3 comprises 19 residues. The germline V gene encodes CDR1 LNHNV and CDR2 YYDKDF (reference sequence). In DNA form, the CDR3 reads TGTGCCACCAGCAGAGAGCCCAGAGGGGGAAAAATAGCCAAAAACATTCAGTACTTC. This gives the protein CATSREPRGGKIAKNIQYF.

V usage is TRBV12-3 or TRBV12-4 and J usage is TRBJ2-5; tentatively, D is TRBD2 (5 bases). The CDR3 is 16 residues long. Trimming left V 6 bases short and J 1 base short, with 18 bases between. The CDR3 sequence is CASSPARGKGQETQYF. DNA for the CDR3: TGTGCCAGCAGCCCAGCTCGGGGAAAGGGCCAAGAGACCCAGTACTTC.

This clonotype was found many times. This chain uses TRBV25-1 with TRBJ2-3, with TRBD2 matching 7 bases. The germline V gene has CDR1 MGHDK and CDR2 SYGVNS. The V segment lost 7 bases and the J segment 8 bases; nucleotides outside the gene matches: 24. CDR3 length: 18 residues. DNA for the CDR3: TGTGCCAGCAACCCGGGCGGGCTGGCTAGCGGAAACACCTTTACGCAGTATTTT. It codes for CASNPGGLASGNTFTQYF.

This CDR3 reads CSVITYTEAFF. CDR3 coding DNA: TGCAGCGTTATTACCTACACTGAAGCTTTCTTT. This chain connects TRBV29-1 to TRBJ1-1; D not resolved. Trimming removed 5 bases from V and 3 bases from J, with 7 bases in between. The CDR3 spans 11 residues. Germline lookup yields CDR1 SQVTM and CDR2 ANQGSEA.

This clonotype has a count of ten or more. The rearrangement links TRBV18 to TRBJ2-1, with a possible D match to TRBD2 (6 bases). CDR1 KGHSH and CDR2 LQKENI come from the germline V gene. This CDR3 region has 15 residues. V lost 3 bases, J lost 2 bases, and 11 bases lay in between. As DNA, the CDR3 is TGTGCCAGCTCACCGTTAGCGGAAGCCTACAATGAGCAGTTCTTC. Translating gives CASSPLAEAYNEQFF.

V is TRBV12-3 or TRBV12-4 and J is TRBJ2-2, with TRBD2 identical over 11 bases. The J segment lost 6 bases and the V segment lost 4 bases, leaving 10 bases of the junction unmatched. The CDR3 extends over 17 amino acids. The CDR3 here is CASSYSGRAIFAGELFF. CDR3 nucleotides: TGTGCCAGCAGTTATAGCGGGAGGGCCATTTTTGCCGGGGAGCTGTTTTTT.

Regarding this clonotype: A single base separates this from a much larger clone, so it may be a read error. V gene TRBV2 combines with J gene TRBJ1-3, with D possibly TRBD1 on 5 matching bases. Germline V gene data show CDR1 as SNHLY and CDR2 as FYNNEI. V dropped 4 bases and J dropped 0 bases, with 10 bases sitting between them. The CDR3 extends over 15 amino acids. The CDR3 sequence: CASSVRQLSGNTIYF. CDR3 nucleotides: TGTGCCAGCAGTGTCCGACAGCTCTCTGGAAACACCATATATTTT.

DNA of the CDR3: TGTGCTAGTGGTTTCGGAGAAAACTACAATGAGCAGTTCTTC. Translation: CASGFGENYNEQFF. The V and J genes are TRBV12-5 and TRBJ2-1; D is uncertain. Germline CDR1 reads LGHNT; CDR2 reads FRNRAP. V lost 3 bases to trimming and J lost 3 bases, with 9 bases between them. The CDR3 is 14 residues long.

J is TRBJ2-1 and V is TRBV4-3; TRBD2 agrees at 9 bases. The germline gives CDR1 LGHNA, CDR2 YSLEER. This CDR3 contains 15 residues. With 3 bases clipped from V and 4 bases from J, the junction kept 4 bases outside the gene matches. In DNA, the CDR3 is TGCGCCAGCAGCCAGGGGCGGGGGGGTTACAATGAGCAGTTCTTC. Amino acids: CASSQGRGGYNEQFF.

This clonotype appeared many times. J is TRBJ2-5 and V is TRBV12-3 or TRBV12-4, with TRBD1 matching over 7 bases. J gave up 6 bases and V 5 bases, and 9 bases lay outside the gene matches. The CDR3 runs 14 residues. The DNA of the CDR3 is TGTGCCAGCAGTCCAAGACAGGGTAGAAAGACCCAGTACTTC. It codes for CASSPRQGRKTQYF.

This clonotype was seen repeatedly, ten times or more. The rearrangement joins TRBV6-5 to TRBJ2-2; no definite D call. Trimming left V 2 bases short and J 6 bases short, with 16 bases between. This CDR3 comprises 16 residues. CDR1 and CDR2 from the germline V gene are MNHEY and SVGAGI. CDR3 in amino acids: CASSYRASVGPGELFF. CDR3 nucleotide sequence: TGTGCCAGCAGTTACCGGGCGTCCGTCGGCCCCGGGGAGCTGTTTTTT.

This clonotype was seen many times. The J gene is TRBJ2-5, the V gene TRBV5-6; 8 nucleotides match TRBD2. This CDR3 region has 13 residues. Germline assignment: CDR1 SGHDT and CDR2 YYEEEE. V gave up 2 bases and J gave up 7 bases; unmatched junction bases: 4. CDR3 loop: CASSFGGVGTQYF. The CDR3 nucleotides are TGTGCCAGCAGCTTCGGGGGGGTTGGGACCCAGTACTTC.